This T cell receptor beta chain was profiled in a study of T cell responses to AZD1222 COVID-19 vaccine. The protocol was immunoSEQ multiplex PCR, while the TCRdb copy is restricted to in-frame clones and leaves out a portion. The data contain about 110,000 clones, approximately 90% of them singletons. Sequencing used peripheral blood, obtained 28 days after the second AZD1222 dose. The clonotype originates from an adult who received the AZD1222 COVID-19 vaccine.

The CDR3 DNA is TGTGCCAGCAGCGGGACAGGGGGCTTTGGCACAGATACGCAGTATTTT. This encodes CASSGTGGFGTDTQYF. The chain recombines TRBV28 with TRBJ2-3, with 12 bases identical to TRBD1. This CDR3 has 16 amino acids. The junction had 5 bases not matched to a gene; V was cut back by 6 bases and J by 1 base. Germline V gives CDR1 MDHEN, CDR2 SYDVKM.